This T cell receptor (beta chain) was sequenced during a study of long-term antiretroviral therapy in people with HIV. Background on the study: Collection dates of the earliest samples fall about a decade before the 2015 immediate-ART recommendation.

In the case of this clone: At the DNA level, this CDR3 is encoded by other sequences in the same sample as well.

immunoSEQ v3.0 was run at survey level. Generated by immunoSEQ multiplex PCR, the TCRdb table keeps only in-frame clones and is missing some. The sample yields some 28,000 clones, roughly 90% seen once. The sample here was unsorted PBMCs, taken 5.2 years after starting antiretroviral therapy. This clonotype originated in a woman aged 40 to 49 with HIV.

CDR3 loop: CASRGTGELFF. DNA of the CDR3: TGCGCCAGCAGGGGTACCGGGGAGCTGTTTTTT. The chain uses TRBV5-1 and TRBJ2-2; D is unresolved. Trimming took 5 bases from V and 5 from J, leaving 4 bases between them. In germline, CDR1 is SGHRS, CDR2 YFSETQ. CDR3 length equals 11 residues. Based on the CDR3 plus reference TRBV5-1 and TRBJ2-2, the full variable domain is KAGVTQTPRYLIKTRGQQVTLSCSPISGHRSVSWYQQTPGQGLQFLFEYFSETQRNKGNFPGRFSGRQFSNSRSEMNVSTLELGDSALYLCASRGTGELFFGEGSRLTVL.